The text below deals with one TCR beta chain. Measured with immunoSEQ multiplex PCR; TCRdb has only the in-frame clones, and not every one. The sample lists about 270,000 clones, 60% to 80% occurring once. The sample is drawn from a study of cytotoxic CD8 clonotypes in ibrutinib-treated CLL. This CDR3 has 15 residues. Trimming at V came to 7 bases and at J to 8 bases, leaving 13 bases not matched to a gene. Germline V gene lookup returns CDR1 MNHEY and CDR2 SVGAGI. The specimen comprised PBMCs, sampled at disease progression, from a patient treated with ibrutinib. This TCR was sampled from a human donor with chronic lymphocytic leukemia. The chain joins TRBV6-5 to TRBJ1-3, with 8 positions matching TRBD1. The CDR3 DNA reads TGTGCCAGCACAGACAACCGGCAGGGGGCAGACACCATATATTTT. This sequence encodes CASTDNRQGADTIYF.